This TCR beta chain was documented in a study of CD8 T cells in ankylosing spondylitis. Study conclusions and caveats: Within ankylosing spondylitis blood, a TCR beta motif made up of eight highly homologous variants appeared to be characteristic. As reported, disease-linked clones showed significant enrichment in matched ankylosing spondylitis synovial fluid.

This clonotype has ten or more counts. The antigen is not known. TCRdb called the 5' RACE reads again in MiXCR, with one record for every CDR3 protein. This table has about 140,000 distinct CDR3 sequences, about 10% appearing once. Deletions cut 6 bases from V and 1 base from J, with 9 bases between. This CDR3 has 13 residues. This chain links TRBV12-3 or TRBV12-4 with TRBJ1-1; D might be TRBD1 (5 bases). The TCR sequence derives from a female donor with ankylosing spondylitis or in good health (not recorded which). Sequenced sample: blood, either unsorted or a sorted T cell fraction (not recorded which). This CDR3 reads CASSQTENTEAFF. CDR3 coding DNA: TGTGCCAGCAGCCAGACAGAGAACACTGAAGCTTTCTTT.